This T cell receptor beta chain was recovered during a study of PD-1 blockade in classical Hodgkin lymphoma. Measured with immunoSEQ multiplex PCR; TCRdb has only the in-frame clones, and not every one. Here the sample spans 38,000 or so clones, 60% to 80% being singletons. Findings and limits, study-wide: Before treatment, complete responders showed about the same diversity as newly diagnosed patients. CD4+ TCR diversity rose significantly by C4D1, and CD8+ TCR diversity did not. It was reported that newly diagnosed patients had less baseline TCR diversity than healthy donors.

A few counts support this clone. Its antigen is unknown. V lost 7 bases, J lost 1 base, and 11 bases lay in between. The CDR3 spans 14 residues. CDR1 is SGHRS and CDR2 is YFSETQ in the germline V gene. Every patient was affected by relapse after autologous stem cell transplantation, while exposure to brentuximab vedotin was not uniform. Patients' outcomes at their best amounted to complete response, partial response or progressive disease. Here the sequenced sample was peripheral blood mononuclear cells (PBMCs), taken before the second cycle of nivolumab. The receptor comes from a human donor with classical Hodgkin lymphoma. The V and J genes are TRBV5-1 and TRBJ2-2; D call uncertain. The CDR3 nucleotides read TGCGCCAGCCGTCGGGTGATGAACACCGGGGAGCTGTTTTTT. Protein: CASRRVMNTGELFF.